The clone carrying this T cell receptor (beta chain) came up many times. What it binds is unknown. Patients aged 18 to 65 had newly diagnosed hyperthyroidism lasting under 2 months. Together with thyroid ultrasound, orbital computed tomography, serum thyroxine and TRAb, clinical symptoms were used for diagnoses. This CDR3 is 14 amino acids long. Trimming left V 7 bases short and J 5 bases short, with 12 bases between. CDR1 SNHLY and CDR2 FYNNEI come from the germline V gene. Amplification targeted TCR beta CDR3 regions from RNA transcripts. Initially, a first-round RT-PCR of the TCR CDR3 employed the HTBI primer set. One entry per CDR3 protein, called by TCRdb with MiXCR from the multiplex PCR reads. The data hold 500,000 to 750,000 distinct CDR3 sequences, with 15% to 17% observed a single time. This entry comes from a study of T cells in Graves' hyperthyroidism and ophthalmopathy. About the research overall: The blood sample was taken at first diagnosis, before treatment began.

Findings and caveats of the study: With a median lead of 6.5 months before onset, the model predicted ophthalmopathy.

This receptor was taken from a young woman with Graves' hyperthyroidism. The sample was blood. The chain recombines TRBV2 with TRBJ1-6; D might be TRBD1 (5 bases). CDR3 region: CASKQGGDNSPLHF. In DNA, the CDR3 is TGTGCCAGCAAGCAGGGAGGAGATAATTCACCCCTCCACTTT.